A single T cell receptor (beta chain) is shown here with its context. This sample was included in a study of T cell changes during pregnancy in multiple sclerosis. The V gene lost 2 bases and the J gene lost 8 bases, with 16 bases spanning the gap. Germline-derived CDR1 and CDR2 are SGHRS and YFSETQ. This CDR3 spans 14 amino acids. Clones were read by immunoSEQ multiplex PCR, and TCRdb kept only the in-frame ones, dropping some. The sample has roughly 40,000 clones; 90% to 95% are singletons. This chain connects TRBV5-1 to TRBJ1-2; TRBD1 might be the D (6 bases). Sequenced here: CD4+ T cells from peripheral blood mononuclear cells, sampled after pregnancy. The sequence derives from a female donor with multiple sclerosis, enrolled in a pregnancy study. The CDR3 region is CASSLAQGSGGYTF. CDR3 coding DNA: TGCGCCAGCAGCTTAGCACAGGGATCTGGAGGCTACACCTTC.